This section outlines one T cell receptor beta chain sequence together with its context. There is no known antigen for this receptor. The record has no base qualities; no much larger clone is one base away. Trimming removed 6 bases from V and 2 bases from J, leaving 26 bases between the germline ends. The CDR3 numbers 20 residues from cysteine through phenylalanine. The kept DNA is CDR3 alone, 60 bases in frame from the first base. Via the germline V gene, CDR1 is MGHDK and CDR2 SYGVNS. Sequencing took place on an Illumina MiSeq. Genomic DNA from sorted T cell subsets served as template for TCRbeta CDR3 amplification. The TCRbeta CDR3 region was amplified by multiplex PCR using 30 forward and 13 reverse primers. PCR products were purified with AMPure XP beads, after which indices and adaptors were added in a second roughly 24-cycle PCR. Before sequencing, libraries were gel-purified with the QIAquick Gel Extraction Kit. As for the authors' bioinformatics: FLASH was used to merge the paired-end reads, and IgBLAST was used to align the reads to IMGT V, D and J germline references. Reads with below 70% alignment identity to germline references were discarded, leaving 8.5 million to 14 million reads study-wide. IMGT definitions were followed to assign CDR3 boundaries, reading frame and productivity. Clones at or above 1% of reads were defined as highly-expanded clones, and diversity was measured by normalized Shannon entropy. Unpaired two-tailed t-tests were used to test for differences in Shannon entropy between groups. TCRdb reworked the public reads: Q25 trimming with fastp, MiXCR clone assembly, productive beta chains retained. Each record represents a unique CDR3 protein, reported with the most common genes and DNA among its rows. The V and J calls were determined by TCRdb, not by the authors. Within this sample are 250,000 to 300,000 distinct CDR3 sequences, with 47% of them counted one time only. The ten largest make up roughly 13% of the sample.

The sample comes from a study of type 1 and type 2 diabetes patients (dated by TCRdb to the mid-2010s). Regarding the research as a whole: Eight or nine type 1 diabetes patients, four type 2 diabetes patients and roughly 6 nondiabetic controls were recruited in China to form the cohort. Across the study, CD4+ and CD8+ T cells were positively selected from PBMCs using CD4 or CD8 MicroBeads on MACS columns. Altogether, roughly 19 million paired-end reads were produced across the whole study. The study used high-throughput sequencing to profile TCRbeta repertoires and compare individuals with type 1 diabetes, type 2 diabetes and no diabetes. Type 2 diabetes patients were used as a disease comparison group for the type 1 diabetes patients. Similar V gene usage was observed when roughly 20-cycle and roughly 25-cycle amplification were compared, suggesting similar primer efficiencies and random PCR bias. TCRbeta libraries were sequenced paired-end on Illumina HiSeq 2000 or MiSeq instruments.

Overall study outcomes, separate from this receptor: Few highly-expanded CD4+ clones, median one, were found in type 2 diabetes patients, accounting for a median around 3.9% of reads. High diversity was shown by type 2 diabetes repertoires, and the diversity was significantly greater than that of type 1 diabetes repertoires in both CD4+ and CD8+ T cells. Type 2 diabetes and control samples had highly correlated V and J gene usage patterns, with an average between-sample correlation of approximately 0.97. Study groups were not matched for age and gender, which possibly biased interpretation. Since just a limited number of T2D and control samples were sequenced, some T1D-only HECs might also appear in more T2D or control samples.

Every diabetic patient fulfilled standard classification criteria for type 1 or type 2 diabetes, and glucose and C-peptide were evaluated using WHO-recommended methods. Donors with other autoimmune diseases or infections within the previous four weeks were excluded from participation. Approximately 9.1 milliliters of peripheral blood were collected from each participant. PBMCs were isolated with LymphoPrep density separation. The chain links TRBV25-1 with TRBJ2-6, with a tentative D gene TRBD1 over 7 matching bases. The sequencing input was peripheral blood mononuclear cells (PBMCs). The receptor's source is a man between 18 and 29 years old with type 2 diabetes. In nucleotide form, the sequence is TGTGCCAGCAGGCCGAACCGATTGACAGGGAGGCGCCCTGGGGCCAACGTCCTGACTTTC. It codes for CASRPNRLTGRRPGANVLTF.